These 3 T cell receptor beta chains were all obtained from the same sample, sequenced in a study of radiation and T cells in renal cell carcinoma. Specified treatment: treatment-naive control, cytoreductive nephrectomy. Sequenced by immunoSEQ multiplex PCR; TCRdb stores in-frame clones only, minus some. This table has some 20,000 clones, about 60% appearing once. The starting material was tumor tissue, obtained from a patient whose treatment was nephrectomy without radiotherapy. The receptors shown here come from a man in his forties or fifties with renal cell carcinoma.

The rearrangement links TRBV9 to TRBJ1-6, with 10 bases matching TRBD1. CDR1 is SGDLS and CDR2 is YYNGEE in the germline V gene. The trim removed 3 bases at V and 7 bases at J, leaving 4 bases unmatched. The CDR3 covers 15 residues. In DNA form, the CDR3 reads TGTGCCAGCAGCGAAGGGACAGGGGACAATTCACCCCTCCACTTT. Amino acids: CASSEGTGDNSPLHF.

This sequence joins TRBV7-9 and TRBJ1-2; a weak D match, TRBD1 (5 bases). V shed 2 bases and J shed 6 bases, with 13 bases lying between them. This CDR3 comprises 14 residues. Germline V CDR1 and CDR2: SEHNR, FQNEAQ (reference sequence). This CDR3 reads CASSLFRGEDGYTF. CDR3 nucleotides: TGTGCCAGCAGCTTATTTAGGGGAGAGGATGGCTACACCTTC.

V and J are TRBV7-9 and TRBJ2-7; D perhaps matches TRBD1 (6 bases). Looked up from germline, CDR1 is SEHNR and CDR2 is FQNEAQ (reference sequence). V was pared by 0 bases and J by 2 bases, with 11 bases between. CDR3 length: 15 amino acids. The CDR3 loop reads CASSLAMGTPYEQYF. The CDR3 coding sequence is TGTGCCAGCAGCTTAGCGATGGGGACACCCTACGAGCAGTACTTC.